This T cell receptor (beta chain) was captured in a study of breast tumors, draining lymph nodes, adjacent tissues. Notes on the study in general: Luminal-like breast cancer showed significantly higher tumor–nontumor repertoire similarity than basal-like. The lymph node origin of tumor T cells was framed as consistent with a hypothesis, not demonstrated. Most tumor T cells seemingly derive from lymph node, then expand in tumor. Tumor TCR diversity was below lymph nodes but above nontumor tissue.

TCRdb passed the multiplex PCR reads through MiXCR, listing each CDR3 protein once. Of 90,000 to 120,000 distinct CDR3 sequences in the sample, 20% to 25% are singletons; the top ten hold roughly 1.2%. This clonotype was detected many times. Its matching antigen is unknown. This CDR3 is 13 amino acids long. Trimming shortened V by 5 bases and J by 1 base, and 10 bases separated the two germline ends. Germline CDR1 is SGHRS and CDR2 is YFSETQ. Samples came from axillary lymph nodes draining the breast cancer. This sequence originates from a female donor with breast cancer. Some clones in this sample may be carry-over from other donors' samples. Sequenced material: axillary lymph node tissue. This chain connects TRBV5-1 to TRBJ2-7; D gene uncertain. CDR3 bases: TGCGCCAGCAGTGAGTCTCATTCCTACGAGCAGTACTTC. Translation gives CASSESHSYEQYF.